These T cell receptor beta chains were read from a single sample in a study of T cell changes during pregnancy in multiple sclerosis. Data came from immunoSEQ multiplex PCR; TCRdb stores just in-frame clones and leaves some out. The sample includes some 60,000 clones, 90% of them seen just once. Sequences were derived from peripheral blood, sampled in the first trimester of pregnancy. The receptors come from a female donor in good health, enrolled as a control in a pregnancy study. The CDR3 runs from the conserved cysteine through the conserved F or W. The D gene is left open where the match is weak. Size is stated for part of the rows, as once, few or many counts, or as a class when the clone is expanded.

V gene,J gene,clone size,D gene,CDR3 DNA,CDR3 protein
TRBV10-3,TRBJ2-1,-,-,TGTGCCACCTCCATGGGGACTGGGTTCTACAATGAGCAGTTCTTC,CATSMGTGFYNEQFF
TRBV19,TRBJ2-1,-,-,TGTGCCAGTAGTCGGGGGACAGCGGACTACAATGAGCAGTTCTTC,CASSRGTADYNEQFF
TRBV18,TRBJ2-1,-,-,TGTGCCAGCTCCCCAAGGAGCCTACCCCTCAACAATGAGCAGTTCTTC,CASSPRSLPLNNEQFF
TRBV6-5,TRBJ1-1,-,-,TGTGCCAGCAGTTCTGGGACTGTGAGAGCTTTCTTT,CASSSGTVRAFF
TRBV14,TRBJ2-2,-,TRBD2,TGTGCCAGCAGCCAAGAAGCGGGAGCGGCCGGGGAGCTGTTTTTT,CASSQEAGAAGELFF
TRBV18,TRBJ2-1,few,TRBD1,TGTGCCAGCTCACCGGGACAGGGGCAGTTCTTC,CASSPGQGQFF
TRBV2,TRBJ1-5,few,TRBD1,TGTGCCAGCAACCTCGGGACAGCTAATCAGCCCCAGCATTTT,CASNLGTANQPQHF
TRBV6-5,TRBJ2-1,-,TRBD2,TGTGCCAGCAGCCTTAGCGGGGGGGCCCGCAATGAGCAGTTCTTC,CASSLSGGARNEQFF
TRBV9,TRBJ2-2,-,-,TGTGCCAGCAGCCTAACGGGACAACAGACCGGGGAGCTGTTTTTT,CASSLTGQQTGELFF
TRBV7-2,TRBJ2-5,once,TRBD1,TGTGCCAGCAGCCGGACAGGAACGCAGGGAGAGACCCAGTACTTC,CASSRTGTQGETQYF
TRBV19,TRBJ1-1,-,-,TGTGCCAGTACTAGAAACACTGAAGCTTTCTTT,CASTRNTEAFF
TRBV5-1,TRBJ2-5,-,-,TGCGCCAGTACGGACAGCCAAGAGACCCAGTACTTC,CASTDSQETQYF
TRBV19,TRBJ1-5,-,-,TGTGCCAGTAGTATGCGTCCGGAGCCCCAGCATTTT,CASSMRPEPQHF
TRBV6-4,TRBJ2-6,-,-,TGTGCCAGCAGCCCGAGGGTGTCCTCTGGGGCCAACGTCCTGACTTTC,CASSPRVSSGANVLTF
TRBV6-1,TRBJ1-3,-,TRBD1,TGTGCCAGCAGTGGCGGACCGGGACAGGGGGCTGGAAACACCATATATTTT,CASSGGPGQGAGNTIYF
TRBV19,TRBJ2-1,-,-,TGTGCCAGTAGGACGTTGTCGGGTGAGCAGTTCTTC,CASRTLSGEQFF
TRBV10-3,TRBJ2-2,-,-,TGTGCCATCAGTGAGTCTTCTCTTGTCACCGGGGAGCTGTTTTTT,CAISESSLVTGELFF
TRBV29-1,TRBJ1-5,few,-,TGCAGCGTCCAGGGGTCGTGGGGACAGCCCCAGCATTTT,CSVQGSWGQPQHF
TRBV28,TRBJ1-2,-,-,TGTGCCAGCAGTTTAAGCTTTATCCGACAGGAGTCCTTCTATGGCTACACCTTC,CASSLSFIRQESFYGYTF
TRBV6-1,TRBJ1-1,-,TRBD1,TGTGCCAGCAGTGCCCCCCGGGACAGGGATTCTCTCCCTGAAGCTTTCTTT,CASSAPRDRDSLPEAFF
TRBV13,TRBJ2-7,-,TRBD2,TGTGCCAGCAGCTTAAATGGGCGACTAGCGGGAGGTATTTCCTACGAGCAGTACTTC,CASSLNGRLAGGISYEQYF
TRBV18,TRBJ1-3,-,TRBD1,TGTGCCAGCTCTCTAGGACAGGATTGCGGAAACACCATATATTTT,CASSLGQDCGNTIYF
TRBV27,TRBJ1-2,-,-,TGTGCCAGCAGTTTCGGAGGGGTTGGCTATGGCTACACCTTC,CASSFGGVGYGYTF
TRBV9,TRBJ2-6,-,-,TGTGCCAGCAGCGTAGGGTCTGAATTCGGGTCCTCTCGGCGGTCCAACGTCCTGACTTTC,CASSVGSEFGSSRRSNVLTF
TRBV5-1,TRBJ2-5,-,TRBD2,TGCGCCAGCAGTCACACTAGCGGGGGGGCCTTTGGGGAGACCCAGTACTTC,CASSHTSGGAFGETQYF
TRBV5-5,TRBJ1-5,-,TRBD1,TGTGCCAGCAGCTTGGAGTGGGACAGGGGGCATGACAATCAGCCCCAGCATTTT,CASSLEWDRGHDNQPQHF
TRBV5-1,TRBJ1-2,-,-,TGCGCCAGCAGCGTTGCGGGGATCGACTATGGCTACACCTTC,CASSVAGIDYGYTF
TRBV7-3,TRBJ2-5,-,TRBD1,TGTGCCAGCAGGAAACCGGGACAGGGGCTCCCGGGGGGGGAGACCCAGTACTTC,CASRKPGQGLPGGETQYF
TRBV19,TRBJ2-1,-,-,TGTGCCAGTAGTTACACCCCAGCGGGCACTTACAATGAGCAGTTCTTC,CASSYTPAGTYNEQFF
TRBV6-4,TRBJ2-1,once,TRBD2,TGTGCCAGCAGCCCCGGGACTAGCCCGAACAATGAGCAGTTCTTC,CASSPGTSPNNEQFF
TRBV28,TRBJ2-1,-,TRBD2,TGTGCCAGCAGTTCGGGGACTAGCGGGATAATCGCCTACAATGAGCAGTTCTTC,CASSSGTSGIIAYNEQFF
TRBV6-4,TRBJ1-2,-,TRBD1,TGTGCCAGCAGCCCGACAGGGATCGCTGGCTACACCTTC,CASSPTGIAGYTF
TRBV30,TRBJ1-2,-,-,TGTGCCTGGAACGACGGAGGTTTCGCCTATGGCTACACCTTC,CAWNDGGFAYGYTF
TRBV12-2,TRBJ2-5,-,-,TGTGCAAGTCGCCTAGGGCGGGGGACTAGTGCTGAGACCCAGTACTTC,CASRLGRGTSAETQYF
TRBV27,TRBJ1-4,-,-,TGTGCCAGCAGTTTGACCCCGGGAGGGGTGACGGCTAATGAAAAACTGTTTTTT,CASSLTPGGVTANEKLFF
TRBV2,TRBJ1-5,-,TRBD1,TGTGCCAGCAGCAACAGGGGCCATCAGCCCCAGCATTTT,CASSNRGHQPQHF
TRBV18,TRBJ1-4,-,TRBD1,TGTGCCAGCTCACTAAGGACAGGACTGGAAAAACTGTTTTTT,CASSLRTGLEKLFF
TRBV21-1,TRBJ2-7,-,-,TGTGCCAGCAGCAACTACAGGGAGTCGTACGAGCAGTACTTC,CASSNYRESYEQYF
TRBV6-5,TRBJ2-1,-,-,TGTGCCAGCAGTTATGCGGCCATAGTCGATGAGCAGTTCTTC,CASSYAAIVDEQFF